Included here is one T cell receptor beta chain sequence, with context. These data originate in a study of T cell changes during pregnancy in multiple sclerosis. The data were produced by immunoSEQ multiplex PCR, yet TCRdb's version contains in-frame clones alone and is incomplete. The data hold 55,000 to 70,000 clones, with about 90% observed a single time. The clonotype comes from a female donor in good health, enrolled as a control in a pregnancy study. Sequencing was performed on peripheral blood, taken in the second trimester of pregnancy.

CDR3: CASGLGQGANYGYTF. The CDR3 nucleotides are TGTGCTAGTGGTTTGGGACAGGGAGCTAACTATGGCTACACCTTC. This sequence joins TRBV12-5 and TRBJ1-2; 7 bases align to TRBD1. Germline loops: CDR1 LGHNT, CDR2 FRNRAP. This CDR3 spans 15 amino acids. The junction had 2 bases not matched to a gene; V was cut back by 1 base and J by 0 bases.